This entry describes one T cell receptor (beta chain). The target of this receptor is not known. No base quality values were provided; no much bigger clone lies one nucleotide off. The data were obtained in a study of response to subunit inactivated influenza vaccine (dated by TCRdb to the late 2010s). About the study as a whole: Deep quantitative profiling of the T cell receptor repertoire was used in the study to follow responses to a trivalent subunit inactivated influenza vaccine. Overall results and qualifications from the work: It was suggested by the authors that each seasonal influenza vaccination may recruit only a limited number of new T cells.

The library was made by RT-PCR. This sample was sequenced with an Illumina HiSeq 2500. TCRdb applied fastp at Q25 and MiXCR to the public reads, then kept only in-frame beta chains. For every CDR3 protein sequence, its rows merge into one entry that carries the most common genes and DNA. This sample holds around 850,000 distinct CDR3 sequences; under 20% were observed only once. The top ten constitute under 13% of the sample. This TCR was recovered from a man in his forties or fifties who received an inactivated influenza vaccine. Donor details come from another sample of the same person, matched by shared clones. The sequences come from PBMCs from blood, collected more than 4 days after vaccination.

Read as DNA, the sequence is TGTGCCAGCAGCGGATGGGAGACAGGCAGGTTCTTC. This encodes CASSGWETGRFF. The sequence links TRBV7-2 to TRBJ2-1; tentative D gene TRBD1, with 6 bases matching. For CDR1 and CDR2, the germline V gene lists SGHTA and FQGNSA. From the cysteine up to the phenylalanine, the CDR3 has a length of 12 residues. Only the CDR3 part of the read is kept: 36 bases, read in frame from the first base. At the junction V is shortened by 5 bases and J by 15 bases, with 17 bases in between.